These T cell receptor beta chains were read from a single sample in a study of blood T cell repertoires in COVID-19. Some clones are missing from TCRdb's copy, which holds only in-frame ones; the method was immunoSEQ multiplex PCR. The data contain roughly 250,000 clones, 70% to 90% of them singletons. Sequencing was done on a sample of peripheral blood. All receptors come from a young woman with COVID-19, enrolled during active disease. The CDR3 runs from the conserved cysteine through the conserved F or W. Fields, in order: clone size, D gene, V gene, J gene, CDR3 DNA, CDR3 protein. D genes are given only for firm matches. Clone size appears in some rows only: once, few, many, or a class for an expanded clone.

once	NA	TRBV5-1	TRBJ1-2	TGCGCCAGCAGCTTGGGAGGGGGAGACTATGGCTACACCTTC	CASSLGGGDYGYTF
NA	TRBD2	TRBV19	TRBJ2-5	TGTGCCAGTAGCCCTAGCGGGGTACTAGAGACCCAGTACTTC	CASSPSGVLETQYF
NA	NA	TRBV28	TRBJ2-7	TGTGCCAGCAGTCCCTACCGAGGGAGCCCCTACGAGCAGTACTTC	CASSPYRGSPYEQYF
NA	TRBD1	TRBV10-1	TRBJ1-2	TGCGCCAGCAGGGGGGACAGGGGGAACTATGGCTACACCTTC	CASRGDRGNYGYTF
NA	NA	TRBV12-3/TRBV12-4	TRBJ2-1	TGTGCCAGCAGTTTAGCCGCGACTAATGAGCAGTTCTTC	CASSLAATNEQFF
NA	NA	TRBV10-3	TRBJ2-1	TGTGCCATCAGTGGACACCCTGACAATGAGCAGTTCTTC	CAISGHPDNEQFF
NA	NA	TRBV28	TRBJ1-1	TGTGCCAGCAGTTTCGGCACTGAAGCTTTCTTT	CASSFGTEAFF
NA	NA	TRBV6-5	TRBJ2-2	TGTGCCAGCAGTTACTCAAAGGGGACCGGGGAGCTGTTTTTT	CASSYSKGTGELFF
NA	NA	TRBV25-1	TRBJ2-4	TGTGCCAGCAGTGAATCAAGTCCAGGGATGGCCAAAAACATTCAGTACTTC	CASSESSPGMAKNIQYF
NA	NA	TRBV6-1	TRBJ1-4	TGTGCCAGCAGTGAAGCCTACGGGGGGCGGGAAAAACTGTTTTTT	CASSEAYGGREKLFF
NA	TRBD1	TRBV19	TRBJ2-7	TGTGCCAGTAGTATTCAGGGACAGGGGTTCGAGCAGTACTTC	CASSIQGQGFEQYF
NA	NA	TRBV2	TRBJ1-4	TGTGCCAGCAGTGCCAGGGGAGATAATGAAAAACTGTTTTTT	CASSARGDNEKLFF
NA	TRBD2	TRBV18	TRBJ2-7	TGTGCCAGCTCACCCTCGGGGGGGGCCGAGCAGTACTTC	CASSPSGGAEQYF
NA	NA	TRBV12-3/TRBV12-4	TRBJ1-5	TGTGCCAGCAGTTTAAAGGGGAATCCCCAGCATTTT	CASSLKGNPQHF
once	NA	TRBV7-6	TRBJ2-7	TGTGCCAGCAGCCCCCTCTACGAGCAGTACTTC	CASSPLYEQYF
NA	NA	TRBV16	TRBJ2-7	TGTGCCAGCAGCCTCCGGACAGAGGCCTCCTACGAGCAGTACTTC	CASSLRTEASYEQYF
NA	NA	TRBV5-4	TRBJ2-5	TGTGCCAGCAGCTTAGGTTACGGGGGGACATCAGAGACCCAGTACTTC	CASSLGYGGTSETQYF
NA	TRBD2	TRBV11-3	TRBJ2-3	TGTGCCAGCAGCTACCTAGCGGGGGGAGCCAATACGCAGTATTTT	CASSYLAGGANTQYF
NA	NA	TRBV2	TRBJ2-6	TGTGCCAGCATTCCGACTGCTTATGGCGGGGCCAACGTCCTGACTTTC	CASIPTAYGGANVLTF
NA	NA	TRBV19	TRBJ2-1	TGTGCCAGTAGTGTGGGACAAAGCTCCTACAATGAGCAGTTCTTC	CASSVGQSSYNEQFF
NA	NA	TRBV7-9	TRBJ2-3	TGTGCCAGCATCCCTAGTCCCTATGCACAATCAGATACGCAGTATTTT	CASIPSPYAQSDTQYF
NA	NA	TRBV18	TRBJ2-2	TGTGCCAGCTCGCCTTCATCGGGCGGGGAGCTGTTTTTT	CASSPSSGGELFF
few	NA	TRBV5-1	TRBJ1-1	TGCGCCAGCAGCTATATTGGAGGGTTGGCGAACACTGAAGCTTTCTTT	CASSYIGGLANTEAFF
NA	TRBD2	TRBV11-2	TRBJ2-3	TGTGCCAGCAGCTTTCTAGCGGGGGGGCCGGATACGCAGTATTTT	CASSFLAGGPDTQYF
NA	NA	TRBV28	TRBJ2-5	TGTGCCAGCAGGTGGACTTCTCAAGAGACCCAGTACTTC	CASRWTSQETQYF
once	NA	TRBV2	TRBJ2-7	TGTGCCACCGCATACGACAGGGACTTCGAGCAGTACTTC	CATAYDRDFEQYF
NA	NA	TRBV30	TRBJ1-6	TGTGCCTGGAGTCTTCAGTCTAATTCACCCCTCCACTTT	CAWSLQSNSPLHF
NA	NA	TRBV28	TRBJ2-7	TGTGCCATCCTAACAGGGAGCGAGCAGTACTTC	CAILTGSEQYF
once	NA	TRBV7-9	TRBJ1-3	TGTGCCAGCAGCCCCCGGGGGGAGGCATACTCTGGAAACACCATATATTTT	CASSPRGEAYSGNTIYF
NA	TRBD2	TRBV6-1	TRBJ2-7	TGTGCCAGCAGTGAAGCGCCGCGGGGGGAGTCCTACGAGCAGTACTTC	CASSEAPRGESYEQYF
NA	NA	TRBV5-1	TRBJ2-7	TGCGCCAGCAGCTTGGCCCAGGGGTCTTACGAGCAGTACTTC	CASSLAQGSYEQYF
NA	TRBD1	TRBV2	TRBJ1-5	TGTGCCAGCAGTCGGGACAGTTATCAGCCCCAGCATTTT	CASSRDSYQPQHF
NA	NA	TRBV30	TRBJ1-3	TGTGCCTGGAGCCTGAGCTCTGGAAACACCATATATTTT	CAWSLSSGNTIYF
once	NA	TRBV28	TRBJ1-3	TGTGCCAGCCTAGGCGGCCAGGGTTTCGCTGGAAACACCATATATTTT	CASLGGQGFAGNTIYF
many	TRBD2	TRBV3-1/TRBV3-2	TRBJ2-7	TGTGCCAGCAGCCAAGAGGGAGGGAGCGAGCAGTACTTC	CASSQEGGSEQYF
NA	TRBD1	TRBV11-2	TRBJ2-3	TGTGCCAGCAGCTTAGGGGCAACAGGGGATAGCACAGATACGCAGTATTTT	CASSLGATGDSTDTQYF
NA	NA	TRBV7-6	TRBJ2-7	TGTGCCAGCAGCTTAGGCATCGGCAGGGGAACCTACGAGCAGTACTTC	CASSLGIGRGTYEQYF
NA	TRBD2	TRBV29-1	TRBJ2-1	TGCAGTGTAATGTTCAGCGGGGGGGGAAATGAGCAGTTCTTC	CSVMFSGGGNEQFF
NA	TRBD2	TRBV6-6	TRBJ2-7	TGTGCCAGCAGTGTTAGCGGGGGGGCTCCCTACGAGCAGTACTTC	CASSVSGGAPYEQYF
NA	NA	TRBV5-1	TRBJ2-2	TGCGCCAGCAGCTTGGAAGGACAAAATCATAGGCTGTTTTTT	CASSLEGQNHRLFF
NA	NA	TRBV11-2	TRBJ1-5	TGTGCCAGCAGTTCTAACGGGGAAAGCAATCAGCCCCAGCATTTT	CASSSNGESNQPQHF
NA	NA	TRBV19	TRBJ1-2	TGTGCCAGTACCCCGAACCCGGACAGACCCCCTTTCATCTATGGCTACACCTTC	CASTPNPDRPPFIYGYTF
NA	NA	TRBV19	TRBJ1-1	TGTGCCAGTAGTCCCGGGGGGGGCACTGAAGCTTTCTTT	CASSPGGGTEAFF
NA	NA	TRBV5-5	TRBJ2-5	TGTGCCAGCAGAATGACGGACAGCCAAGAGACCCAGTACTTC	CASRMTDSQETQYF
NA	NA	TRBV15	TRBJ2-7	TGTGCCACCAGCAGAGTGGGGGGGCGCTACGAGCAGTACTTC	CATSRVGGRYEQYF